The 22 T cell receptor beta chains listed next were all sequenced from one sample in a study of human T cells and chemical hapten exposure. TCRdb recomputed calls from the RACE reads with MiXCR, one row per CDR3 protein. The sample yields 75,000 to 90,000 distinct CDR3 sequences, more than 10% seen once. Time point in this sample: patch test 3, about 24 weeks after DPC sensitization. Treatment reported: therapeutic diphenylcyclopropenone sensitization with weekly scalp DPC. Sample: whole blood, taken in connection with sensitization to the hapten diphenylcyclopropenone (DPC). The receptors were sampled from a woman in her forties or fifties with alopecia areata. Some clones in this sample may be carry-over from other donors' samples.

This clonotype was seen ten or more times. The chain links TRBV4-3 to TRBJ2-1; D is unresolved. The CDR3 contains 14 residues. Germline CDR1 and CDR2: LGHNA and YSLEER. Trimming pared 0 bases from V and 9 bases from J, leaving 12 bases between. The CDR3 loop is CASSQDRGLGEQFF. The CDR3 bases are TGCGCCAGCAGCCAAGATAGAGGTCTGGGTGAGCAGTTCTTC.

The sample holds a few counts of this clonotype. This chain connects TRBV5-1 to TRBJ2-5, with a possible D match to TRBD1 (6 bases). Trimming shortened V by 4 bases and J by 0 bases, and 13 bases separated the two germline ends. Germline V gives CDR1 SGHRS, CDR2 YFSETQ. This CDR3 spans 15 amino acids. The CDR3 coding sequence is TGCGCCAGCAGCGGAACAGGACAGTACCAAGAGACCCAGTACTTC. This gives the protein CASSGTGQYQETQYF.

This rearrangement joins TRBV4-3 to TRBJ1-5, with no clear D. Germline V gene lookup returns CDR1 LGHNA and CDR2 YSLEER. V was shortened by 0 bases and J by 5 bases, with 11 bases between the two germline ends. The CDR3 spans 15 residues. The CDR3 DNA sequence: TGCGCCAGCAGCCAAGAAGGTGGGCGAGATCAGCCCCAGCATTTT. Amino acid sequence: CASSQEGGRDQPQHF.

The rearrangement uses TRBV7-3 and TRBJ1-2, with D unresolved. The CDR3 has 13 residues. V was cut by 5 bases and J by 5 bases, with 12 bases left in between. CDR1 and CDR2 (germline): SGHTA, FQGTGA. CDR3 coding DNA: TGTGCCAGCAGCATGCCAGGTGGTTATGGCTACACCTTC. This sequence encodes CASSMPGGYGYTF.

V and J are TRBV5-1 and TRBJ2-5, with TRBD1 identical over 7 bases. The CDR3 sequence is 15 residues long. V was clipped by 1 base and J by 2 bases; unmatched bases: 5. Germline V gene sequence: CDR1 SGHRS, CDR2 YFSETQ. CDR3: CASSLLSRGQETQYF. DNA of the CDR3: TGCGCCAGCAGCTTGTTGTCCAGGGGGCAAGAGACCCAGTACTTC.

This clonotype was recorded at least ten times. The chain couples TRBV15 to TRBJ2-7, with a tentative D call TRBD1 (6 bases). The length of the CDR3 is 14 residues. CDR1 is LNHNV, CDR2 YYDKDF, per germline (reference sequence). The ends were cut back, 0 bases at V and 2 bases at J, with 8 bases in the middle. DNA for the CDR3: TGTGCCACCAGCAGAGATCGACAGGCCTACGAGCAGTACTTC. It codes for CATSRDRQAYEQYF.

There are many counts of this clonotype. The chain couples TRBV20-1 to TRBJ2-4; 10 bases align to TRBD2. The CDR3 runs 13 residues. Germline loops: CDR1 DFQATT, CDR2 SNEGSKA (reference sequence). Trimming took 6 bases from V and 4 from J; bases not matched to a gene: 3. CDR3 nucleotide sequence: TGCAGTGCGCATAGCGGGGGGAAAAACATTCAGTACTTC. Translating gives CSAHSGGKNIQYF.

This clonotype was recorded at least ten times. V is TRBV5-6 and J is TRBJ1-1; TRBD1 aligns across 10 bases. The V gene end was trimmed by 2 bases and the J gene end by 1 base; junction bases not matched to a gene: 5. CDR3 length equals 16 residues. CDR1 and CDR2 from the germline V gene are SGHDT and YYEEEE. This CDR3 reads CASSFKRTGGNTEAFF. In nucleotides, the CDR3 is TGTGCCAGCAGCTTTAAAAGGACAGGGGGGAACACTGAAGCTTTCTTT.

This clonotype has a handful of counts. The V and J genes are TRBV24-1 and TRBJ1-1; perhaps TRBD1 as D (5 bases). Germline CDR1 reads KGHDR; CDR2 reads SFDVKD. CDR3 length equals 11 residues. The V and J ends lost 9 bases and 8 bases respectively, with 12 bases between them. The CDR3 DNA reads TGTGCCACCCGGCGGGGGGACGAAGCTTTCTTT. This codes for CATRRGDEAFF.

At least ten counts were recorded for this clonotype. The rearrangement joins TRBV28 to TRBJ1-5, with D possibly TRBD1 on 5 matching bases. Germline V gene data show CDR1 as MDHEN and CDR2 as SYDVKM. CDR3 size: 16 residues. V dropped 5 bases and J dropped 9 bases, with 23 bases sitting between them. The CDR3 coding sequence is TGTGCCAGCAGTCCTTTGACAGCTTCGATTATAGGGCCCCAGCATTTT. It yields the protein CASSPLTASIIGPQHF.

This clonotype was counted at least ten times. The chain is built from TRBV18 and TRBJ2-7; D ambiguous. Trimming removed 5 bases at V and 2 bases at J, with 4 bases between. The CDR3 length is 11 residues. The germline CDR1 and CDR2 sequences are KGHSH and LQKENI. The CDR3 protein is CASSGPYEQYF. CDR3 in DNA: TGTGCCAGCTCAGGACCCTACGAGCAGTACTTC.

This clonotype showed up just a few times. The CDR3 protein is CSASRGGGNNNSPLHF. DNA for the CDR3: TGCAGTGCTAGCCGAGGAGGCGGGAATAATAATTCACCCCTCCACTTT. J is TRBJ1-6 and V is TRBV20-1; D gene unclear. Germline CDR1 reads DFQATT; CDR2 reads SNEGSKA (reference sequence). The V end lost 3 bases, the J end lost 5 bases, and 17 bases lay between the germline ends. The CDR3 contains 16 residues.

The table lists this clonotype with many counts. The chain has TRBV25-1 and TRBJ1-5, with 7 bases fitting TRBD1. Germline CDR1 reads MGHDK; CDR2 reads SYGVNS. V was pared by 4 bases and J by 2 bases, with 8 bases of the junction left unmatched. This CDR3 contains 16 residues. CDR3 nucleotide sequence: TGTGCCAGCAGTGGAACGACAGGGAAGGGCAATCAGCCCCAGCATTTT. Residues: CASSGTTGKGNQPQHF.

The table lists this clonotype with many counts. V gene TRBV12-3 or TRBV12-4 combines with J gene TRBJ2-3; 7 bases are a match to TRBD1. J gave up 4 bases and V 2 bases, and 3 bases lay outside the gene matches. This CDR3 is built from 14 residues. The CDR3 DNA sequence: TGTGCCAGCAGTTTAAGGGGGCGAGCAGATACGCAGTATTTT. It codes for CASSLRGRADTQYF.

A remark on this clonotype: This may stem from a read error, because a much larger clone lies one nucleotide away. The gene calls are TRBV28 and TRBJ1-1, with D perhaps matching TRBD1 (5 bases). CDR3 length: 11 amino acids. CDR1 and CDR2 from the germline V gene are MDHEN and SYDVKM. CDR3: CASRGPGGALF. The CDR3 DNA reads TGTGCCAGCAGGGGCCCAGGAGGGGCTCTCTTT.

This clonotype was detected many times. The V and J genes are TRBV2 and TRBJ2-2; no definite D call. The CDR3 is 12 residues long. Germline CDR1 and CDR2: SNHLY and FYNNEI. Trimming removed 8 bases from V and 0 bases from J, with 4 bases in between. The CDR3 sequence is CASPANTGELFF. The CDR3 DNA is TGTGCCAGCCCCGCGAACACCGGGGAGCTGTTTTTT. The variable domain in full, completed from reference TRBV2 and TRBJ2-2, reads EPEVTQTPSHQVTQMGQEVILRCVPISNHLYFYWYRQILGQKVEFLVSFYNNEISEKSEIFDDQFSVERPDGSNFTLKIRSTKLEDSAMYFCASPANTGELFFGEGSRLTVL.

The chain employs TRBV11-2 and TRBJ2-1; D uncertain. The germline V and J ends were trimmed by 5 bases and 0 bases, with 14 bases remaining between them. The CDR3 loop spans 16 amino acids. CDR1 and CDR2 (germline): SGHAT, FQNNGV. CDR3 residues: CASSPPGLHSYNEQFF. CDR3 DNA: TGTGCCAGCAGCCCTCCCGGGCTCCACTCCTACAATGAGCAGTTCTTC.

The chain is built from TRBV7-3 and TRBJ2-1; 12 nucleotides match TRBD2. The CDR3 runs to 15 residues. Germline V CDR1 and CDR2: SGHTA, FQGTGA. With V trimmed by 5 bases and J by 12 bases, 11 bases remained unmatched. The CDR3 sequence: CASSPRTSGMGGQFF. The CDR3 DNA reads TGTGCCAGCAGCCCCCGGACTAGCGGGATGGGCGGGCAGTTCTTC.

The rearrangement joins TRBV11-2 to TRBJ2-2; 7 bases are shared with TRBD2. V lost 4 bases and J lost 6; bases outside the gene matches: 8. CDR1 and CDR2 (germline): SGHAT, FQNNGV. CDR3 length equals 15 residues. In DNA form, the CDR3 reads TGTGCCAGCAGCTCCCAGCGGGGAGTGGCCGGGGAGCTGTTTTTT. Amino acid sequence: CASSSQRGVAGELFF.

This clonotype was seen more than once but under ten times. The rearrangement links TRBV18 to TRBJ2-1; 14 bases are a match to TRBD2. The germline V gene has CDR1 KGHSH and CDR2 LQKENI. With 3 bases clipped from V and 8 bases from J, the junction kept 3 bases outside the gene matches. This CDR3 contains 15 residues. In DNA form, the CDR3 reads TGTGCCAGCTCACCCCGGGGACTAGCGGGAGATGAGCAGTTCTTC. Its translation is CASSPRGLAGDEQFF.

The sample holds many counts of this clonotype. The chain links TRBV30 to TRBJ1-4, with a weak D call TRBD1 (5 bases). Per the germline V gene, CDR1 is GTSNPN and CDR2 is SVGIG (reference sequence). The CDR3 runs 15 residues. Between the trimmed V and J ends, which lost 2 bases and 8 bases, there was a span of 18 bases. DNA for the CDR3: TGTGCCTGGAGTCACCCCGGGGCGGGGCGAGAAAAACTGTTTTTT. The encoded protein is CAWSHPGAGREKLFF. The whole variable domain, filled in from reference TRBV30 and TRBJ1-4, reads SQTIHQWPATLVQPVGSPLSLECTVEGTSNPNLYWYRQAAGRGLQLLFYSVGIGQISSEVPQNLSASRPQDRQFILSSKKLLLSDSGFYLCAWSHPGAGREKLFFGSGTQLSVL.

The CDR3 DNA is TGTGCCAGCTCTCTAGCGGTCCCGAGCTCCTACGAGCAGTACTTC. Protein sequence: CASSLAVPSSYEQYF. The genes are TRBV2 and TRBJ2-7; 7 nucleotides line up with TRBD2. The junction had 10 bases not matched to a gene; V was cut back by 8 bases and J by 0 bases. The CDR3 loop spans 15 amino acids. Germline loops: CDR1 SNHLY, CDR2 FYNNEI.